The rows below give T cell receptor beta chains drawn from one sample of a study of blood T cells in healthy people across ages. TCRdb reanalysed the 5' RACE reads using MiXCR and keeps one entry per CDR3 protein. The top ten clones hold roughly a fifth of a sample with more than 550,000 distinct CDR3 sequences, approximately 22% of them seen once. The specimen sequenced was blood. These receptors all stem from a man between 70 and 80 years old in good health. Both conserved end residues are part of each CDR3. The D gene is left open where the match is weak. Rows give clone size only sometimes, using once, few, many, or a class for an expanded clone.

j_call d_call v_call clone_size cdr3_aa cdr3_nt
TRBJ1-2 NA TRBV9 few CASSARGHTDYGYTF TGTGCCAGCAGCGCCAGAGGTCACACCGACTATGGCTACACCTTC
TRBJ2-3 NA TRBV14 few CASSQDLIYPRTDTQYF TGTGCCAGCAGCCAAGATCTGATTTACCCTCGCACAGATACGCAGTATTTT
TRBJ1-1 TRBD1 TRBV12-3/TRBV12-4 few CASRPTGRGTEAFF TGTGCCAGCAGGCCGACAGGGAGGGGGACTGAAGCTTTCTTT
TRBJ1-2 NA TRBV5-1 NA CASSVARDKNYGYTF TGCGCCAGCAGCGTCGCCCGGGACAAGAACTATGGCTACACCTTC
TRBJ2-6 NA TRBV4-3 few CASRRGANVLTF TGCGCCAGCCGTAGAGGGGCCAACGTCCTGACTTTC
TRBJ2-5 NA TRBV10-3 NA CAIRIRLLQETQYF TGTGCCATCAGGATTCGACTACTTCAAGAGACCCAGTACTTC
TRBJ2-1 NA TRBV7-2 few CASSSLATDPGGQFF TGTGCCAGCAGCTCCTTAGCGACCGACCCTGGGGGGCAGTTCTTC
TRBJ1-2 NA TRBV7-9 NA CASSTTEIYGYTF TGTGCCAGCAGCACCACGGAGATTTATGGCTACACCTTC
TRBJ1-1 TRBD1 TRBV14 few CASSLQGGIGAEAFF TGTGCCAGCAGCCTACAGGGGGGGATTGGGGCTGAAGCTTTCTTT
TRBJ1-4 TRBD1 TRBV9 few CASSVGTGINEKLFF TGTGCCAGCAGCGTAGGGACAGGGATTAATGAAAAACTGTTTTTT